One and the same sample provided the 23 T cell receptor beta chains below, sequenced in a study of control samples from healthy donors and cancer patients. Produced via immunoSEQ multiplex PCR; TCRdb's table is partial and in-frame only. The top ten hold roughly 19% of the sample, which has over 80,000 clones, over 80% seen once. Material: blood. The source is a man aged 30 to 39 in good health.

The J gene is TRBJ2-5, the V gene TRBV29-1; D might be TRBD1 (6 bases). Germline values: CDR1 SQVTM, CDR2 ANQGSEA. The CDR3 covers 12 residues. The ends were cut back, 5 bases at V and 4 bases at J, with 11 bases in the middle. The CDR3 coding sequence is TGCAGCGTTAACAGGGTCGCAGAGACCCAGTACTTC. Translated: CSVNRVAETQYF.

The chain couples TRBV14 to TRBJ2-7; no definite D call. The CDR3 length is 14 residues. Per the germline V gene, CDR1 is SGHDN and CDR2 is FVKESK. The V and J ends lost 4 bases and 4 bases respectively, with 14 bases between them. CDR3 sequence: CASSLLPTLYEQYF. In DNA, the CDR3 is TGTGCCAGCAGCCTTCTTCCGACCCTATACGAGCAGTACTTC. The full variable domain, completed using reference TRBV14 and TRBJ2-7, is EAGVTQFPSHSVIEKGQTVTLRCDPISGHDNLYWYRRVMGKEIKFLLHFVKESKQDESGMPNNRFLAERTGGTYSTLKVQPAELEDSGVYFCASSLLPTLYEQYFGPGTRLTVT.

The chain uses TRBV7-9 and TRBJ2-7, with D perhaps matching TRBD1 (5 bases). The CDR3 has 12 amino acids. V shed 6 bases and J shed 6 bases, with 12 bases lying between them. Germline values: CDR1 SEHNR, CDR2 FQNEAQ (reference sequence). CDR3 DNA: TGTGCCAGCAGTCTTCAGGACACCGAGCAGTACTTC. It yields the protein CASSLQDTEQYF. Supplemented by reference TRBV7-9 and TRBJ2-7, the full variable domain reads DTGVSQNPRHKITKRGQNVTFRCDPISEHNRLYWYRQTLGQGPEFLTYFQNEAQLEKSRLLSDRFSAERPKGSFSTLEIQRTEQGDSAMYLCASSLQDTEQYFGPGTRLTVT.

In this sample, this clone turned up once. CDR3: CASNRDTLVNEQFF. CDR3 DNA: TGTGCCAGCAACCGGGACACCCTTGTCAATGAGCAGTTCTTC. The V gene is TRBV6-5, the J gene TRBJ2-1; weak D call: TRBD1 (6 bases). Germline values: CDR1 MNHEY, CDR2 SVGAGI. With 7 bases removed from V and 6 bases from J, the gap between germline ends came to 16 bases. This CDR3 is built from 14 residues.

The CDR3 here is CASSGGGGKETQYF. The CDR3 DNA follows: TGTGCCAGCAGTGGCGGGGGGGGTAAAGAGACCCAGTACTTC. The rearrangement uses TRBV2 and TRBJ2-5; TRBD2 agrees at 9 bases. The CDR3 runs 14 residues. Germline V CDR1 and CDR2: SNHLY, FYNNEI. Trimming at V came to 4 bases and at J to 3 bases, leaving 3 bases not matched to a gene.

The chain uses TRBV2 and TRBJ2-3; D gene uncertain. CDR1 is SNHLY and CDR2 is FYNNEI in the germline V gene. V shed 4 bases and J shed 0 bases, with 5 bases lying between them. This CDR3 spans 13 amino acids. The CDR3 protein is CASSVRSTDTQYF. The CDR3 coding sequence is TGTGCCAGCAGTGTTCGGAGCACAGATACGCAGTATTTT. The full variable domain, in which reference TRBV2 and TRBJ2-3 provide the parts outside the CDR3, is EPEVTQTPSHQVTQMGQEVILRCVPISNHLYFYWYRQILGQKVEFLVSFYNNEISEKSEIFDDQFSVERPDGSNFTLKIRSTKLEDSAMYFCASSVRSTDTQYFGPGTRLTVL.

V and J are TRBV7-6 and TRBJ2-7; D gene uncertain. V lost 1 base, J lost 1 base, and 5 bases lay in between. CDR3 length equals 13 residues. Germline CDR1 SGHVS, CDR2 FNYEAQ. For the CDR3, the DNA is TGTGCCAGCAGCTTAGGACTTTCCTACGAGCAGTACTTC. Protein product: CASSLGLSYEQYF.

The V gene is TRBV27, the J gene TRBJ1-2, with 7 nucleotides matching TRBD1. CDR1 and CDR2 (germline): MNHEY, SMNVEV (reference sequence). The trim removed 4 bases at V and 8 bases at J, leaving 10 bases unmatched. The CDR3 is made up of 14 amino acids. The CDR3 nucleotides are TGTGCCAGCAGTTCACCGGGACAGTTCCCGGGCTACACCTTC. Translated, it gives CASSSPGQFPGYTF.

In its sample, this clone was seen once. The V and J genes are TRBV19 and TRBJ1-1; a possible D gene is TRBD1 (6 bases). Germline V gene sequence: CDR1 LNHDA, CDR2 SQIVND (reference sequence). The CDR3 sequence is 14 residues long. Trimming took off 5 bases at V and 3 bases at J, with 13 bases between the two ends. The CDR3 bases are TGTGCCAGTAGTCCCCAGGGGAAGGACACTGAAGCTTTCTTT. Protein: CASSPQGKDTEAFF.

This clone appeared a few times. The chain employs TRBV19 and TRBJ1-5; no firm D call. This CDR3 comprises 18 residues. Between the trimmed V and J ends, which lost 2 bases and 4 bases, there was a span of 21 bases. The germline V gene encodes CDR1 LNHDA and CDR2 SQIVND (reference sequence). CDR3: CASSIPLSNGVMNQPQHF. The CDR3 bases are TGTGCCAGTAGTATACCACTGTCGAACGGCGTGATGAATCAGCCCCAGCATTTT.

V usage is TRBV12-3 or TRBV12-4 and J usage is TRBJ2-1; 7 bases line up with TRBD2. The ends lost 3 bases at V and 7 bases at J; junction bases unmatched: 3. The CDR3 sequence is 13 residues long. CDR3 coding DNA: TGTGCCAGCAGTTTTCAGGGAGGGAATGAGCAGTTCTTC. This sequence encodes CASSFQGGNEQFF.

The chain uses TRBV24-1 and TRBJ2-3; 7 nucleotides agree with TRBD2. With V trimmed by 1 base and J by 2 bases, 5 bases remained unmatched. This CDR3 has 16 residues. Germline V gene lookup returns CDR1 KGHDR and CDR2 SFDVKD. The CDR3, as DNA: TGTGCCACCAGTGATTTCGGCGGGGGAGACACAGATACGCAGTATTTT. As protein: CATSDFGGGDTDTQYF.

V and J are TRBV30 and TRBJ1-2; D is perhaps TRBD1 (5 bases). The CDR3 totals 15 residues. The V and J ends lost 3 bases and 0 bases respectively, with 14 bases between them. Germline CDR1 reads GTSNPN; CDR2 reads SVGIG (reference sequence). Here the CDR3 DNA reads TGTGCCTGGAGCCACCCAGGGCTAGCTAACTATGGCTACACCTTC. Its protein product is CAWSHPGLANYGYTF.

The rearrangement joins TRBV9 to TRBJ2-3; 8 bases are shared with TRBD1. Germline assignment: CDR1 SGDLS and CDR2 YYNGEE. CDR3 length: 15 residues. V trimming: 1 base; J trimming: 3 bases; junction bases outside the gene matches: 4. CDR3 amino acids: CASSVQGARTDTQYF. In DNA, the CDR3 is TGTGCCAGCAGCGTACAGGGGGCGCGTACAGATACGCAGTATTTT.

V and J are TRBV5-4 and TRBJ1-2, with D possibly matching TRBD1 (5 bases). Trimming left V 3 bases short and J 6 bases short, with 24 bases between. There are 17 residues in the CDR3. Germline V lookup: CDR1 SGHNT, CDR2 YYREEE (reference sequence). Here the CDR3 reads CASSSAVMGRSRDGYTF. The CDR3 coding sequence is TGTGCCAGCAGCTCGGCGGTTATGGGGCGGTCGAGGGATGGCTACACCTTC.

V gene TRBV28 combines with J gene TRBJ2-5, with 11 nucleotides matching TRBD1. V lost 5 bases and J lost 5; bases outside the gene matches: 4. There are 14 residues in the CDR3. Germline V CDR1 and CDR2: MDHEN, SYDVKM. CDR3 residues: CASSLDRGRETQYF. CDR3 sequence (DNA): TGTGCCAGCAGTCTGGACAGGGGGCGGGAGACCCAGTACTTC.

This chain links TRBV5-1 with TRBJ2-1, with D uncertain. With 1 base removed from V and 7 bases from J, the gap between germline ends came to 12 bases. The CDR3 loop spans 14 amino acids. Germline V gene sequence: CDR1 SGHRS, CDR2 YFSETQ. CDR3: CASSLMVAGNEQFF. In DNA form, the CDR3 reads TGCGCCAGCAGCTTGATGGTAGCTGGGAATGAGCAGTTCTTC.

The J gene is TRBJ1-2, the V gene TRBV4-2, with a possible D match to TRBD1 (5 bases). Germline assignment: CDR1 LGHNA and CDR2 YNFKEQ. The CDR3 consists of 13 residues. The germline V and J ends were trimmed by 1 base and 6 bases, with 9 bases remaining between them. The CDR3 region is CASSQVPGDGYTF. The CDR3 region has the DNA TGTGCCAGCAGCCAAGTTCCGGGGGATGGCTACACCTTC.

The V call is TRBV28, the J call TRBJ1-1, with D hard to call. CDR3 length equals 13 residues. V lost 1 base to trimming and J lost 4 bases, with 7 bases between them. Per germline, CDR1 MDHEN and CDR2 SYDVKM. The CDR3 loop reads CASSLYFGTEAFF. The CDR3 DNA follows: TGTGCCAGCAGTTTATATTTCGGCACTGAAGCTTTCTTT.

The rearrangement joins TRBV3-1 (or the pseudogene TRBV3-2) to TRBJ2-7; the D is unclear. Germline V gene sequence: CDR1 LGHDT, CDR2 YNNKEL (reference sequence). CDR3 length: 11 residues. V was cut by 3 bases and J by 6 bases, with 6 bases left in between. Here the CDR3 reads CASSQSSEQYF. CDR3 coding DNA: TGTGCCAGCAGCCAGTCGAGCGAGCAGTACTTC.

The DNA for the CDR3 is TGCGCCAGCAGCTACCGACAGGGGATGAACACTGAAGCTTTCTTT. Translation gives CASSYRQGMNTEAFF. This sequence joins TRBV5-1 and TRBJ1-1; 8 bases line up with TRBD1. Germline V CDR1 and CDR2: SGHRS, YFSETQ. The CDR3 has 15 amino acids. Trimming cost V 3 bases and J 0 bases; bases outside gene matches: 4.

The V and J genes are TRBV5-4 and TRBJ1-1; tentative D call: TRBD1 (6 bases). CDR3 length equals 14 residues. The V and J ends lost 4 bases and 2 bases respectively, with 12 bases between them. CDR1 SGHNT and CDR2 YYREEE come from the germline V gene (reference sequence). The CDR3 sequence is CASSTKQGNTEAFF. CDR3 bases: TGTGCCAGCAGCACGAAACAGGGAAACACTGAAGCTTTCTTT. Together with reference TRBV5-4 and TRBJ1-1, the CDR3 gives the full variable domain: ETGVTQSPTHLIKTRGQQVTLRCSSQSGHNTVSWYQQALGQGPQFIFQYYREEENGRGNFPPRFSGLQFPNYSSELNVNALELDDSALYLCASSTKQGNTEAFFGQGTRLTVV.

As regards this clone: Within the sample, other DNA sequences also encode this same CDR3. V is TRBV12-3 or TRBV12-4 and J is TRBJ2-7; D is ambiguous. The CDR3 is made up of 11 amino acids. V was cut by 3 bases and J by 4 bases, with 4 bases left in between. The CDR3 nucleotides read TGTGCCAGCAGTTTCGGTTACGAGCAGTACTTC. Its protein is CASSFGYEQYF.